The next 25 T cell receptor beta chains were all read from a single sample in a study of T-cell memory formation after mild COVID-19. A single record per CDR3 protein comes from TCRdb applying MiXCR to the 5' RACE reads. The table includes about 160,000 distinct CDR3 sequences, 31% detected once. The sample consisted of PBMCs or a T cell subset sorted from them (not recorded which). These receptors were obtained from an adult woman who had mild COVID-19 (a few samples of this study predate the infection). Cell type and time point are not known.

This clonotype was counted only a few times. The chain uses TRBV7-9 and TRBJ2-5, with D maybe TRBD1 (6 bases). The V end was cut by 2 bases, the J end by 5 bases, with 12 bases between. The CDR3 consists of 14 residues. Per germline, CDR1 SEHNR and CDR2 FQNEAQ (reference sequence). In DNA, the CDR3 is TGTGCCAGCAGCTTATTACAGGGTATCGAGACCCAGTACTTC. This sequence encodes CASSLLQGIETQYF.

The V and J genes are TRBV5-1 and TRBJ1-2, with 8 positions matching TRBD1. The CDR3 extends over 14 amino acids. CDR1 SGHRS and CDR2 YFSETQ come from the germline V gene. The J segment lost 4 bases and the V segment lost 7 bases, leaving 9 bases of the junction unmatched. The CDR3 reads CASARRGQVYGYTF. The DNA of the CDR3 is TGCGCCAGCGCACGCAGGGGGCAGGTCTATGGCTACACCTTC.

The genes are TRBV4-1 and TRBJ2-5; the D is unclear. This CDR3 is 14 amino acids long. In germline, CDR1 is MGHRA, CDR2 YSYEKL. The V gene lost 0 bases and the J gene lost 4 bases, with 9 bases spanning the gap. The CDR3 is CASSQDRRAETQYF. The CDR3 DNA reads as TGCGCCAGCAGCCAAGACCGAAGGGCAGAGACCCAGTACTTC.

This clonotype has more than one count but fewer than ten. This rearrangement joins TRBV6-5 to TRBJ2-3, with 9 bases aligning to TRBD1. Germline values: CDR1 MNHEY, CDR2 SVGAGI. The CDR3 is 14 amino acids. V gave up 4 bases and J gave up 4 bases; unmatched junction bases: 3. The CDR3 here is CASSFTGGADTQYF. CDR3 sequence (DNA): TGTGCCAGCAGTTTCACAGGGGGCGCAGATACGCAGTATTTT.

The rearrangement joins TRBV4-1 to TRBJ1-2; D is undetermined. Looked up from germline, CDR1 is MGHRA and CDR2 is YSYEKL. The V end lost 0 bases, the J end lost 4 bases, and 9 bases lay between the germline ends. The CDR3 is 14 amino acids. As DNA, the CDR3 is TGCGCCAGCAGCCAAGACAGAGGTGCCTATGGCTACACCTTC. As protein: CASSQDRGAYGYTF.

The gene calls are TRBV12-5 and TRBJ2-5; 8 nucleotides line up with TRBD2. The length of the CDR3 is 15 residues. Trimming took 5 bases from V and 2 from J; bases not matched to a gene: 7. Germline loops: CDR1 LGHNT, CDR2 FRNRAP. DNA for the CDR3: TGTGCTAGTGGTCCTGGACTAGCAGTTCAAGAGACCCAGTACTTC. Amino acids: CASGPGLAVQETQYF.

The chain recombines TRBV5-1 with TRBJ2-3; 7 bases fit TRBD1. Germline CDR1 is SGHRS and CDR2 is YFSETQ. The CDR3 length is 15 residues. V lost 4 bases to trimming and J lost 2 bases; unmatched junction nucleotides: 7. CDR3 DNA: TGCGCCAGCAGCCTCAGACAGGGCCACACAGATACGCAGTATTTT. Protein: CASSLRQGHTDTQYF.

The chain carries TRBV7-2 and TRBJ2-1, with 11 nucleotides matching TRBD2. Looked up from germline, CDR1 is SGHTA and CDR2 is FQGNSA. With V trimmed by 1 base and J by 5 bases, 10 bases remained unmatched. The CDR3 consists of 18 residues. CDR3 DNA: TGTGCCAGCAGCTTAGGGGGGCTAGCGGGAGGTAAACACAATGAGCAGTTCTTC. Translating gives CASSLGGLAGGKHNEQFF. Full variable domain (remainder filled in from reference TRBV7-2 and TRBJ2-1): GAGVSQSPSNKVTEKGKDVELRCDPISGHTALYWYRQSLGQGLEFLIYFQGNSAPDKSGLPSDRFSAERTGGSVSTLTIQRTQQEDSAVYLCASSLGGLAGGKHNEQFFGPGTRLTVL.

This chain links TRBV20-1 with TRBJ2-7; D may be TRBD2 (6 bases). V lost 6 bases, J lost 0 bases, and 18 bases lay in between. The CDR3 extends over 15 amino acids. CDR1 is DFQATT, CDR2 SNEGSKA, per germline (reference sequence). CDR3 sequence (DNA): TGCAGTGCCCAGTCAACTAGCTACAGCTCCTACGAGCAGTACTTC. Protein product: CSAQSTSYSSYEQYF.

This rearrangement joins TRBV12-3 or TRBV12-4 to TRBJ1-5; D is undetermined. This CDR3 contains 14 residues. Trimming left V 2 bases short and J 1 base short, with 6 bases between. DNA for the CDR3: TGTGCCAGCAGTTTAATTGGGAGCAATCAGCCCCAGCATTTT. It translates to CASSLIGSNQPQHF.

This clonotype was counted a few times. In DNA, the CDR3 is TGCGCCAGCAGCCACTGGACCCGGGAGAAAAACATTCAGTACTTC. Amino acids: CASSHWTREKNIQYF. The rearrangement uses TRBV4-1 and TRBJ2-4; D is perhaps TRBD2 (6 bases). V was pared by 3 bases and J by 4 bases, with 13 bases between. CDR3 length: 15 amino acids. Germline CDR1 is MGHRA and CDR2 is YSYEKL.

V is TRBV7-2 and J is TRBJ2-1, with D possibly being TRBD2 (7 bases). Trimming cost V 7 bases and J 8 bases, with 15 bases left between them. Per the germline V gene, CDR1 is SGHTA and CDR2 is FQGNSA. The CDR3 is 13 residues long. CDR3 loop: CASTVWGGHEQFF. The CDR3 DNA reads TGTGCCAGCACCGTGTGGGGGGGGCATGAGCAGTTCTTC.

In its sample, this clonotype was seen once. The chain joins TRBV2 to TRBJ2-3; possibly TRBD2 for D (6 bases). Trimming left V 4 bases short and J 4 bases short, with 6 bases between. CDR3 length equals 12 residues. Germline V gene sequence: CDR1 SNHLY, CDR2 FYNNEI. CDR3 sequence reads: CASSGDSDTQYF. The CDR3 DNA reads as TGTGCCAGCAGTGGGGACTCAGATACGCAGTATTTT.

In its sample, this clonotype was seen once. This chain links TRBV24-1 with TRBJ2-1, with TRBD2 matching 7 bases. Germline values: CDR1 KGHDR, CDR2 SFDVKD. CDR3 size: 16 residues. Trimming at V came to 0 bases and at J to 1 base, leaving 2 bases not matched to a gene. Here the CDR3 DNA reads TGTGCCACCAGTGATTTGACGGGAGGTTCCTACAATGAGCAGTTCTTC. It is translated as CATSDLTGGSYNEQFF.

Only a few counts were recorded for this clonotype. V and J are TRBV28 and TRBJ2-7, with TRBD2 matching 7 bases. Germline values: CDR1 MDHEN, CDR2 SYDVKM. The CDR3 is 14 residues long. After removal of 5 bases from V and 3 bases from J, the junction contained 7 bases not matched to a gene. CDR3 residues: CASSPIGRDYEQYF. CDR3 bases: TGTGCCAGCAGTCCCATAGGGAGGGACTACGAGCAGTACTTC.

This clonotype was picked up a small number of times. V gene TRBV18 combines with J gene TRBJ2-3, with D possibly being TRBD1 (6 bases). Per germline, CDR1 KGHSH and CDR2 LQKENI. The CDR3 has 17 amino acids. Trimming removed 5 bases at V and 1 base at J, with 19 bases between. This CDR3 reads CASSFRDKGFRTDTQYF. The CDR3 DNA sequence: TGTGCCAGCTCATTCCGGGACAAGGGTTTTCGCACAGATACGCAGTATTTT.

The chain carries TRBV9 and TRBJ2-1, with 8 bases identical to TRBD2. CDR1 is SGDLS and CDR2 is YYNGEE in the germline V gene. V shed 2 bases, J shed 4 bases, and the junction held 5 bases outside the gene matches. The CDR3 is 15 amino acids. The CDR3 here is CASSVGTSIYNEQFF. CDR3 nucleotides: TGTGCCAGCAGCGTTGGGACTAGTATTTACAATGAGCAGTTCTTC.

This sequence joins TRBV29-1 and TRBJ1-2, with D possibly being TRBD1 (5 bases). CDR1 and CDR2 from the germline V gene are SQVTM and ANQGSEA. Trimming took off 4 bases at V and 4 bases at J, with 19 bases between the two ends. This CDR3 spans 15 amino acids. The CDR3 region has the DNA TGCAGCGTTGCTGGGGCAGCGTCGACGGGCTATGGCTACACCTTC. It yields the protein CSVAGAASTGYGYTF.

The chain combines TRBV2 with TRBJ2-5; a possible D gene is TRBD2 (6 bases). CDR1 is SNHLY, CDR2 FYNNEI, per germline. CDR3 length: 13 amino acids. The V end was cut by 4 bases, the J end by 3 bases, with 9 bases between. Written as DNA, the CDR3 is TGTGCCAGCAGTGGGGACTCGAAAGAGACCCAGTACTTC. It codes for CASSGDSKETQYF.

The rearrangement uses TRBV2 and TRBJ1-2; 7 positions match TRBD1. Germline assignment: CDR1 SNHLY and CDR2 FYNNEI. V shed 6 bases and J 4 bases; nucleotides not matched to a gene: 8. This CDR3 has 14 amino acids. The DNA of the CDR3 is TGTGCCAGCAGGACTATCGGGACAGCCTATGGCTACACCTTC. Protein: CASRTIGTAYGYTF. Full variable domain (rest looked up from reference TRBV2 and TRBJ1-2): EPEVTQTPSHQVTQMGQEVILRCVPISNHLYFYWYRQILGQKVEFLVSFYNNEISEKSEIFDDQFSVERPDGSNFTLKIRSTKLEDSAMYFCASRTIGTAYGYTFGSGTRLTVV.

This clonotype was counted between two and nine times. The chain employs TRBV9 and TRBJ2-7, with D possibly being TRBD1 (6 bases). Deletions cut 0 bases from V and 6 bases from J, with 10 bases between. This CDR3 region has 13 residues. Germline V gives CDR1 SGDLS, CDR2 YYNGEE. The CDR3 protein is CASSVGGQSEQYF. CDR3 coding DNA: TGTGCCAGCAGCGTAGGCGGACAGAGCGAGCAGTACTTC.

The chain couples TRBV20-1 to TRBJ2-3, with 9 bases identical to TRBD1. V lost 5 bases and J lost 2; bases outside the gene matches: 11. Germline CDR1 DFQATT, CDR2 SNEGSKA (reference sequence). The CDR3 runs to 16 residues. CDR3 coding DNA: TGCAGTGCTCCACCCCGGGACAGGGTTTCCACAGATACGCAGTATTTT. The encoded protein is CSAPPRDRVSTDTQYF.

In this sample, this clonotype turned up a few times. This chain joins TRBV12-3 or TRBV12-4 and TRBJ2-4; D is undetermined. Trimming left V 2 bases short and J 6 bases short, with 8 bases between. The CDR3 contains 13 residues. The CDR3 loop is CASSLKGRNIQYF. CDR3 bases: TGTGCCAGCAGTTTAAAGGGAAGAAACATTCAGTACTTC.

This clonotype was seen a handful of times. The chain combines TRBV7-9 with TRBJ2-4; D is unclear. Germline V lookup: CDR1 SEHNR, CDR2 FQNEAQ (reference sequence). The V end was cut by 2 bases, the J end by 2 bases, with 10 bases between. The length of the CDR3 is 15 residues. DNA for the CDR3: TGTGCCAGCAGCTTACCAGCTGGTACCAAAAACATTCAGTACTTC. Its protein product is CASSLPAGTKNIQYF.

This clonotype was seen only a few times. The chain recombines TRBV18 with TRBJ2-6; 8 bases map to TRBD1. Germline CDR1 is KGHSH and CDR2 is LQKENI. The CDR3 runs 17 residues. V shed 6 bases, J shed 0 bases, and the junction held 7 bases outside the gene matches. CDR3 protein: CASSTDRASSGANVLTF. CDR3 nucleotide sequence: TGTGCCAGCTCGACGGACAGGGCCAGCTCTGGGGCCAACGTCCTGACTTTC.